The source of this TCR beta chain is a study of beta chain bispecific antibodies for T cell cancers. Clonotype quantities came from unique molecular identifier barcode counts. TCRdb re-called the 5' RACE reads with MiXCR, one entry per CDR3 protein. The data hold 9,000 or so distinct CDR3 sequences, with approximately 2.2% observed a single time. Overall study findings and caveats: Most targeted TRBV signal came from the leukemia cell line cells, not normal T cells.

Blood mononuclear cells were expanded for 3 days using either OKT3 anti-CD3 antibody or CD3/CD28 beads. CDR1 is SEHNR, CDR2 FQNEAQ, per germline (reference sequence). V lost 5 bases, J lost 8 bases, and 6 bases stayed unmatched. The CDR3 loop spans 14 amino acids. The sample holds many counts of this clonotype. The antigen remains undetermined. V is TRBV7-9 and J is TRBJ1-2; 12 bases fit TRBD1. The receptor's source is a human donor in good health. Some clones in this sample may be carry-over from other donors' samples. This sample comprised T cells from a healthy donor cultured with Jurkat leukemia cells, obtained from a culture containing an anti-CD19 bispecific antibody. CDR3 protein: CASSAGQGAGGYTF. For the CDR3, the DNA is TGTGCCAGCAGCGCGGGACAGGGGGCAGGCGGCTACACCTTC. Looking up the rest from reference TRBV7-9 and TRBJ1-2 gives the full variable domain: DTGVSQNPRHKITKRGQNVTFRCDPISEHNRLYWYRQTLGQGPEFLTYFQNEAQLEKSRLLSDRFSAERPKGSFSTLEIQRTEQGDSAMYLCASSAGQGAGGYTFGSGTRLTVV.